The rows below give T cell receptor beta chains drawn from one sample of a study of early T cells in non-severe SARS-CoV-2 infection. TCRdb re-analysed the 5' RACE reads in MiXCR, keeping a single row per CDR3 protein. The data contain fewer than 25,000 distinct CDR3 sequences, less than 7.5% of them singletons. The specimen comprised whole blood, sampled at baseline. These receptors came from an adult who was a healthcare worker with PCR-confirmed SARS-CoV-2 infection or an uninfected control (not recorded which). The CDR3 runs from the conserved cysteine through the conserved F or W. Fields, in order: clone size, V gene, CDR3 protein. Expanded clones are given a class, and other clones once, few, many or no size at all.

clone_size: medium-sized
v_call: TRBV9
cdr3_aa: CASSAEDSRETQYF

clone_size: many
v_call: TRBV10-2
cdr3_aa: CASISGAGNEQFF

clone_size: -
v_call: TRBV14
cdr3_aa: CASSQSISYEQYF

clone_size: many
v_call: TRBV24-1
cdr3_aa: CATSAASSYEQYF

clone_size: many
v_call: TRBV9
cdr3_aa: CASSVGENPGTEAFF

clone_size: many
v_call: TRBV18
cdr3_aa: CASSRASLNTEAFF

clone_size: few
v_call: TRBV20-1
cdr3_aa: CSALKYVSGETQYF

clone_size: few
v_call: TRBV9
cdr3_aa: CASTKQGNSYNEQFF

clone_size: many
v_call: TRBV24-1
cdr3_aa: CATQERSNEQFF

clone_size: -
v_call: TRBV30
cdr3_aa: CAWSQGQFYGYTF

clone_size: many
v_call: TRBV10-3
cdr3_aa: CAISDLHGQGSGELFF

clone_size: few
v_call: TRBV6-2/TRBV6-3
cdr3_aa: CASTRDRSTDTQYF

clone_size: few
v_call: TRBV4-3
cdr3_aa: CASSQDYFRQNTDTQYF

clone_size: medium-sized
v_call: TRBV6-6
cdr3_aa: CASSYSGFEGENTEAFF

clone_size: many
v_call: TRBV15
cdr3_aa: CATSRGQGSADTQYF

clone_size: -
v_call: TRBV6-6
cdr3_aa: CASSYSIGGELPDPYNEQFF

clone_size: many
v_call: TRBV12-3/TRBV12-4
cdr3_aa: CASSIYEQYF

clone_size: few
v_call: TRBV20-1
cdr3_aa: CSARDRGDSNSNQPQHF

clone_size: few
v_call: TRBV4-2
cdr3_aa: CASSQEQGALNEQFF

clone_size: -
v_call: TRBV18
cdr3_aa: CASSLTTEKQYF

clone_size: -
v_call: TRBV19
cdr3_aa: CASSIEMTVSYEQYF

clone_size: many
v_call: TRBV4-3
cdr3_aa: CASSQDRGFGGGYTF

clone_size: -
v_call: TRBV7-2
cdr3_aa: CASSPLDARLLGGEQYF

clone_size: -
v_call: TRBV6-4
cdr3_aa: CASSDSGAEAPNLPYGYTF

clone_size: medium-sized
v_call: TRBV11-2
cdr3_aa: CASSFDRDTQYF

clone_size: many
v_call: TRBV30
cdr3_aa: CAWADSPYDTEAFF

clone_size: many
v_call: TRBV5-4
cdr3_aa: CASSTDRGEQFF

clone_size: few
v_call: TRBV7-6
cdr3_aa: CASSSGQQWGYTF

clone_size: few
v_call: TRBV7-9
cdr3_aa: CASSTLAGAHAQYF

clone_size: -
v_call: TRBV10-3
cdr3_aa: CATGRAGANTGELFF

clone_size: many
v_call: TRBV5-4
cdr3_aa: CASSLRTGLSTNTQYF

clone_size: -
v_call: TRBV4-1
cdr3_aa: CASSPVSVAGGIAKNIQYF

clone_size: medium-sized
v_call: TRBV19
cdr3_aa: CASSIDVSTGELFF

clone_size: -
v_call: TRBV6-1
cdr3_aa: CASSGTIDPFSTDTQYF

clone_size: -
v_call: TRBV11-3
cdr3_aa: CASSSRRDRLYSGANVLTF

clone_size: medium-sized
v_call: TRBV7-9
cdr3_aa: CASSSDYYEQYF

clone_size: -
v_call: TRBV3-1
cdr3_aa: CASRGAGGSLETQYF

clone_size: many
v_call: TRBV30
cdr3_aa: CAWNRGPEAFF

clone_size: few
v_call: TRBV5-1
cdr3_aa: CASARDTEAFF

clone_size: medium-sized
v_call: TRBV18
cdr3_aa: CASSPVRDRVAKNIQYF

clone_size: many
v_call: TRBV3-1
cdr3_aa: CASSQIPGQGNEQYF

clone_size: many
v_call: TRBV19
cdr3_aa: CASSNGGTKLNEQFF

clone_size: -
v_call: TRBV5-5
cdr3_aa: CASSLGSSNQPQHF

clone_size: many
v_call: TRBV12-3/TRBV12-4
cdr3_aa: CASSAALGPQETQYF

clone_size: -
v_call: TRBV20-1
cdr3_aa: CSAGRGDRVSHEQYF

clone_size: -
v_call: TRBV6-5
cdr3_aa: CASSYGAGPNYGYTF

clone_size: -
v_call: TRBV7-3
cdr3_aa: CASSSSGTWLNTEAFF